The sequence of this TCR beta chain was determined in a study of Graves' ophthalmopathy and Graves' hyperthyroidism. Orbital computed tomography and thyroid ultrasound, along with TRAb, serum thyroxine and clinical symptoms, underpinned diagnosis. It was from over 8.5 ml of fresh peripheral blood that the PBMCs came. Scientists amplified the TCR beta CDR3 regions from RNA transcripts. RT-PCR in the first round used HTBI primers; a second-round multiplex PCR followed. TCRdb re-derived calls from the multiplex PCR reads in MiXCR, one entry per CDR3 protein. The repertoire holds 650,000 to 900,000 distinct CDR3 sequences, with 40% as singletons. This clonotype was detected only a few times. V lost 0 bases and J 7 bases, leaving 12 bases between the germline ends. The CDR3 has 14 residues. Germline CDR1 reads MNHEY; CDR2 reads SMNVEV (reference sequence).

The TCR sequence derives from an adult man with Graves' ophthalmopathy. V usage is TRBV27 and J usage is TRBJ1-2; TRBD1 is a possible D gene (5 bases). The sample taken for sequencing was peripheral blood. The CDR3, as DNA: TGTGCCAGCAGTTTATCGAGGGGTTCTAGTGGCTACACCTTC. Its protein is CASSLSRGSSGYTF.